This TCR beta chain emerged from a study of PD-1 blockade in mismatch repair-deficient tumors. TCRdb's table, derived via immunoSEQ multiplex PCR, lists solely in-frame clones and lacks some. In the table there are about 38,000 clones, around 83% of which are singletons. CDR1 is SGHAT, CDR2 FQDESV, per germline (reference sequence). Trimming pared 0 bases from V and 1 base from J, leaving 3 bases between. The CDR3 consists of 13 residues. This TCR was sampled from an adult with mismatch repair-deficient cancer. The rearrangement joins TRBV11-1 to TRBJ1-1; D unresolved. Sequenced here: peripheral blood, sampled about 81 weeks after starting pembrolizumab. In DNA form, the CDR3 reads TGTGCCAGCAGCTTAGCCAGGAACACTGAAGCTTTCTTT. It specifies CASSLARNTEAFF.